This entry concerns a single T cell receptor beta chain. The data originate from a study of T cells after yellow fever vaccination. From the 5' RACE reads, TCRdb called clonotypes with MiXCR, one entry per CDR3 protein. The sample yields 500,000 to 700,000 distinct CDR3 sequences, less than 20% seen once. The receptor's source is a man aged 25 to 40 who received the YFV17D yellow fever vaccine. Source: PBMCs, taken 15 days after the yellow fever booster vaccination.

The CDR3 spells CASSFGTSGERLYF. The CDR3, as DNA: TGTGCCAGCAGCTTTGGAACTAGCGGGGAGAGACTGTACTTC. This chain connects TRBV7-9 to TRBJ2-7, with 10 bases identical to TRBD2. Germline CDR1 and CDR2: SEHNR and FQNEAQ (reference sequence). The ends lost 3 bases at V and 12 bases at J; junction bases unmatched: 11. The CDR3 contains 14 residues.